Presented here are 13 T cell receptor beta chains from one specimen sequenced in a study of T cell clonotyping in hematopoietic cell transplantation. Described time point: recipient sample about 28 days before transplant, after cytoreduction. TCRdb's table, derived via immunoSEQ multiplex PCR, lists solely in-frame clones and lacks some. The top ten clones hold about 1.8% of a sample with around 28,000 clones, roughly 85% of them seen once. Sequenced here: peripheral blood mononuclear cells, sampled before stem cell transplant. These receptors were obtained from a man aged 40-49 years with acute myeloid leukemia. Some clones in this sample may be carry-over from other donors' samples.

V is TRBV27 and J is TRBJ1-3; 7 bases line up with TRBD1. The germline V gene has CDR1 MNHEY and CDR2 SMNVEV (reference sequence). Trimming cost V 4 bases and J 0 bases; bases outside gene matches: 15. The CDR3 covers 19 residues. The CDR3 reads CASSSAGGGTAFSGNTIYF. DNA for the CDR3: TGTGCCAGCAGTTCCGCCGGGGGTGGGACAGCTTTCTCTGGAAACACCATATATTTT.

The genes are TRBV5-4 and TRBJ2-5; TRBD2 agrees at 10 bases. The CDR3 runs 17 residues. Germline loops: CDR1 SGHNT, CDR2 YYREEE (reference sequence). V gave up 0 bases and J gave up 4 bases; unmatched junction bases: 9. The CDR3 loop reads CASSLGLGIAGGETQYF. The CDR3 nucleotides read TGTGCCAGCAGCTTGGGGTTAGGGATAGCGGGAGGAGAGACCCAGTACTTC.

This clone has a handful of counts. This rearrangement joins TRBV11-3 to TRBJ2-7; 10 bases are shared with TRBD1. Looked up from germline, CDR1 is SGHNT and CDR2 is YENEEA. The CDR3 runs 15 residues. Trimming at V came to 6 bases and at J to 4 bases, leaving 9 bases not matched to a gene. The CDR3 loop is CASSYRRDRGYEQYF. The DNA for the CDR3 is TGTGCCAGCAGTTACAGACGGGACAGGGGTTACGAGCAGTACTTC.

The chain carries TRBV6-1 and TRBJ1-2; D unclear. V lost 5 bases and J lost 3, with 13 bases in between. The CDR3 is 14 residues long. Germline lookup yields CDR1 MNHNS and CDR2 SASEGT. In nucleotides, the CDR3 is TGTGCCAGCAGTCCACAAATTCGGGACTATGGCTACACCTTC. Its translation: CASSPQIRDYGYTF.

The V call is TRBV5-1, the J call TRBJ2-2, with TRBD1 as a possible D gene (6 bases). CDR1 is SGHRS, CDR2 YFSETQ, per germline. Trimming removed 2 bases from V and 4 bases from J, with 12 bases in between. CDR3 size: 15 residues. For the CDR3, the DNA is TGCGCCAGCAGCTTTGCAGGGGCGGGCACCGGGGAGCTGTTTTTT. It translates to CASSFAGAGTGELFF.

V and J are TRBV28 and TRBJ1-2, with TRBD1 as a possible D gene (5 bases). Germline V gene lookup returns CDR1 MDHEN and CDR2 SYDVKM. The CDR3 has 13 residues. V was clipped by 2 bases and J by 4 bases, with 8 bases between them. The CDR3 here is CASSLADSYGYTF. CDR3 nucleotides: TGTGCCAGCAGTTTAGCCGACAGCTATGGCTACACCTTC.

The chain links TRBV27 to TRBJ2-1, with D perhaps TRBD1 (6 bases). Germline V CDR1 and CDR2: MNHEY, SMNVEV (reference sequence). The CDR3 sequence is 13 residues long. The V end lost 3 bases, the J end lost 12 bases, and 15 bases lay between the germline ends. As DNA, the CDR3 is TGTGCCAGCAGTTTCTCCAGGGGCGGTAGGCAGTTCTTC. Translation gives CASSFSRGGRQFF.

This rearrangement joins TRBV6-5 to TRBJ1-5; D is undetermined. V lost 2 bases and J lost 2, with 4 bases in between. Germline-derived CDR1 and CDR2 are MNHEY and SVGAGI. The CDR3 is made up of 13 amino acids. The CDR3 region has the DNA TGTGCCAGCAGTTACGGTGGCAATCAGCCCCAGCATTTT. It specifies CASSYGGNQPQHF.

The rearrangement joins TRBV6-5 to TRBJ1-4, with 7 positions matching TRBD1. Trimming removed 0 bases from V and 10 bases from J; junction bases left unmatched: 8. The CDR3 runs 15 residues. CDR1 is MNHEY, CDR2 SVGAGI, per germline. CDR3 protein: CASSYSRAGGTKLFF. Here the CDR3 DNA reads TGTGCCAGCAGTTACTCGAGGGCAGGGGGGACAAAACTGTTTTTT.

DNA for the CDR3: TGCGCCAGCAGCCAGGCGACAGGGGCCACTGAAGCTTTCTTT. Protein sequence: CASSQATGATEAFF. This chain connects TRBV4-1 to TRBJ1-1, with 8 bases matching TRBD1. CDR1 is MGHRA and CDR2 is YSYEKL in the germline V gene. V lost 3 bases and J lost 4; bases outside the gene matches: 4. This CDR3 is 14 amino acids long.

V and J are TRBV12-2 and TRBJ1-2. TRBV12-2 is described as a pseudogene. The CDR3 consists of 18 residues. CDR3 nucleotide sequence: TGTGCAAGTCGCTTACCTTTGGGTCAGGGACGTTTTGCCTATGGCTACACCTTC. Amino acid sequence: CASRLPLGQGRFAYGYTF.

This clone showed up just a few times. The V and J genes are TRBV4-3 and TRBJ2-5; D unclear. Matching the DNA end better, TRBJ2-7 makes the J call doubtful. Germline loops: CDR1 LGHNA, CDR2 YSLEER. The CDR3 loop spans 15 amino acids. The CDR3 protein is CASSPEWAPTYEQYF. Written as DNA, the CDR3 is TGCGCCAGCAGCCCGGAGTGGGCGCCTACCTACGAGCAGTACTTC.

This clone appeared a few times. The chain recombines TRBV9 with TRBJ2-3, with D tentatively TRBD2 (6 bases). The CDR3 has 14 residues. The germline CDR1 and CDR2 sequences are SGDLS and YYNGEE. Trimming left V 3 bases short and J 4 bases short, with 12 bases between. The CDR3 DNA is TGTGCCAGCAGCGGCCTGACTAGTGCAGATACGCAGTATTTT. Amino acids: CASSGLTSADTQYF. The full variable domain, completed using reference TRBV9 and TRBJ2-3, is DSGVTQTPKHLITATGQRVTLRCSPRSGDLSVYWYQQSLDQGLQFLIQYYNGEERAKGNILERFSAQQFPDLHSELNLSSLELGDSALYFCASSGLTSADTQYFGPGTRLTVL.